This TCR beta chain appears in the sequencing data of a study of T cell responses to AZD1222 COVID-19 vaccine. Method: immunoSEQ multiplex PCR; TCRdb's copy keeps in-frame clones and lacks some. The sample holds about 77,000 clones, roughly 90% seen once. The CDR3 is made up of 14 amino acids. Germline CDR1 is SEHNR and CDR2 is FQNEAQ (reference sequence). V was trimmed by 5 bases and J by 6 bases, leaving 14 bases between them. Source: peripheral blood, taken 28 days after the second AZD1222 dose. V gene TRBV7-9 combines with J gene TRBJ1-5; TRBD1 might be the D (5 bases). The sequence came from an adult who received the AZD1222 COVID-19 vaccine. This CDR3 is CASSPSRGGQPQHF. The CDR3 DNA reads TGTGCCAGCAGCCCAAGTAGGGGCGGTCAGCCCCAGCATTTT.